The T cell receptor (beta chain) under discussion was sequenced for a study of blood T cell repertoires in COVID-19. Overall study context: Sites in the United States, Italy and Spain provided acute and convalescent COVID-19 samples. The analysed material was cDNA or gDNA that came from T cells, B-cell-depleted T cells, or PBMCs.

Trimming took 5 bases from V and 4 from J, leaving 17 bases between them. There are 15 residues in the CDR3. CDR1 is SGHAT, CDR2 FQNNGV, per germline. Authors' methods: How many nucleated cells were present was estimated from reference gene primer amplification. Repertoires were generated with immunoSEQ multiplex PCR, while TCRdb's copy carries only in-frame clones and drops some. From that table come the V and J calls and clone size; the DNA was used to work out D and trimming. The table has 200,000 to 250,000 clones, around four fifths seen once; the top ten hold 1.9%. The sequencing sample was made of peripheral blood. The rearrangement uses TRBV11-2 and TRBJ1-2; D gene unclear. This TCR came from a man aged 30-40 years who had recovered from COVID-19. The CDR3 coding sequence is TGTGCCAGCAGCCTACATCCGCGGTGGCTCTATGGCTACACCTTC. It codes for CASSLHPRWLYGYTF.